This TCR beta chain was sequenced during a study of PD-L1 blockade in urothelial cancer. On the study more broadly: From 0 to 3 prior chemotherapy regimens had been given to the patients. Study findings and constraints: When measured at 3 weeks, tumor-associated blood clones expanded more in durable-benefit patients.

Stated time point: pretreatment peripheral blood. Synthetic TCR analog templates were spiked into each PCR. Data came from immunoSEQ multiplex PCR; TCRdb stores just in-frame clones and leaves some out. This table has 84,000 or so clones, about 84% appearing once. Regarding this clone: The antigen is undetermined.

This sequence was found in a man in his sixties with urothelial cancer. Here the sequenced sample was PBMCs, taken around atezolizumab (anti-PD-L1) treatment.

The CDR3 protein is CASSHERATGVSSNQPQHF. The CDR3 region has the DNA TGTGCCAGCAGCCATGAGAGGGCCACAGGGGTTTCGAGCAATCAGCCCCAGCATTTT. The chain combines TRBV6-4 with TRBJ1-5; TRBD1 aligns across 7 bases. In germline, CDR1 is MRHNA, CDR2 SNTAGT. V lost 6 bases and J lost 1; bases outside the gene matches: 18. The CDR3 runs 19 residues.